Given below is one T cell receptor (beta chain) in context. The V gene end was trimmed by 3 bases and the J gene end by 7 bases; junction bases not matched to a gene: 13. The CDR3 runs to 15 residues. Looked up from germline, CDR1 is SGHNT and CDR2 is YYREEE (reference sequence). This specimen belongs to a study of cytomegalovirus exposure and HLA in healthy donors. The PCR ran on 60 Vbeta and 13 Jbeta primers. Clones were read by immunoSEQ multiplex PCR, and TCRdb kept only the in-frame ones, dropping some. The data contain 100,000 or so clones, roughly three quarters of them seen just once; the ten biggest clones take up about 4.3%.

The sequence came from a man aged 35 to 55 in good health and CMV-seronegative. The chain couples TRBV5-4 to TRBJ2-7, with 7 bases lining up with TRBD1. The sequenced material came from PBMCs. CDR3 sequence (DNA): TGTGCCAGCAGCTCGAGGACAGGTACCGGTGAAGAGCAGTACTTC. This gives the protein CASSSRTGTGEEQYF.